The 26 T cell receptor beta chains below all came from one sample that was sequenced in a study of T cells after yellow fever vaccination (dated by TCRdb to between 2019 and 2020). The treatment or condition label, as the study defines it: live attenuated yellow fever vaccine strain. Receptor libraries were prepared by 5' RACE. Sequencing relied on an Illumina HiSeq 2500. TCRdb itself trimmed the public reads at Q25 with fastp, ran MiXCR and retained productive beta chains. Under each unique CDR3 protein, matching rows form one entry showing the most common genes and DNA. The sample table holds over 150,000 distinct CDR3 sequences, of which approximately 6% were seen once. The ten largest clones add up to roughly 3% of the sample. This specimen was CD4+ T cells sorted from PBMCs, taken on the day of the first yellow fever vaccination. Every receptor here comes from a man in his late teens or twenties who received the YFV17D yellow fever vaccine.

This rearrangement joins TRBV19 to TRBJ2-7; D possibly corresponds to TRBD1 (5 bases). The germline V gene has CDR1 LNHDA and CDR2 SQIVND (reference sequence). CDR3 size: 17 residues. The V end lost 6 bases, the J end lost 3 bases, and 24 bases lay between the germline ends. The CDR3 coding sequence is TGTGCCAGTAGCTGGTCGGGCCAGGGCGAAGTCGGCTACGAGCAGTACTTC. It translates to CASSWSGQGEVGYEQYF.

A few counts support this clonotype. The chain uses TRBV20-1 and TRBJ1-5; possible D gene TRBD1, 6 bases. The CDR3 extends over 16 amino acids. Germline CDR1 reads DFQATT; CDR2 reads SNEGSKA (reference sequence). Trimming cost V 0 bases and J 4 bases, with 16 bases left between them. The CDR3 DNA reads TGCAGTGCTAGAGACTTAAGGTCCGACAGGAATCAGCCCCAGCATTTT. Protein sequence: CSARDLRSDRNQPQHF.

This clonotype was observed at least ten times. The chain combines TRBV2 with TRBJ1-3, with D unclear. From germline, CDR1 is SNHLY and CDR2 FYNNEI. This CDR3 contains 13 residues. The V end was cut by 5 bases, the J end by 4 bases, with 9 bases between. The CDR3 protein is CASSWTRGNTIYF. As DNA, the CDR3 is TGTGCCAGCAGTTGGACGAGGGGAAACACCATATATTTT.

The chain uses TRBV5-4 and TRBJ2-3; D call uncertain. The CDR3 runs 13 residues. Germline CDR1 and CDR2: SGHNT and YYREEE (reference sequence). V lost 4 bases and J lost 1, with 7 bases in between. CDR3 protein: CASSGGRTDTQYF. The CDR3 DNA sequence: TGTGCCAGCAGCGGCGGCCGCACAGATACGCAGTATTTT.

This clonotype was seen a handful of times. The chain employs TRBV5-1 and TRBJ1-4; no definite D call. This CDR3 is built from 16 residues. Looked up from germline, CDR1 is SGHRS and CDR2 is YFSETQ. Between the trimmed V and J ends, which lost 3 bases and 8 bases, there was a span of 20 bases. The CDR3 loop reads CASSSPSSGQNEKLFF. CDR3 nucleotide sequence: TGCGCCAGCAGCTCCCCTTCTTCTGGTCAAAACGAAAAACTGTTTTTT.

The chain links TRBV6-5 to TRBJ2-7, with 7 bases aligning to TRBD2. J lost 0 bases, V lost 0 bases, and 2 bases had no gene match. CDR3 size: 15 residues. Germline V CDR1 and CDR2: MNHEY, SVGAGI. CDR3 amino acids: CASSYSRESSYEQYF. The CDR3 nucleotides read TGTGCCAGCAGTTACTCGCGGGAGTCCTCCTACGAGCAGTACTTC.

V gene TRBV18 combines with J gene TRBJ1-1, with D possibly matching TRBD1 (5 bases). The CDR3 runs 16 residues. Germline values: CDR1 KGHSH, CDR2 LQKENI. V was clipped by 0 bases and J by 5 bases, with 16 bases between them. The chain's CDR3 is CASSPPRARGSTEAFF. DNA for the CDR3: TGTGCCAGCTCACCACCGCGGGCGAGGGGATCGACTGAAGCTTTCTTT.

The chain recombines TRBV7-6 with TRBJ2-6, with unresolved D. The V and J ends lost 5 bases and 4 bases respectively, with 15 bases between them. The CDR3 extends over 16 amino acids. CDR1 SGHVS and CDR2 FNYEAQ come from the germline V gene. CDR3 in amino acids: CASSPRELAGANVLTF. The DNA of the CDR3 is TGTGCCAGCAGCCCCCGTGAGCTTGCCGGGGCCAACGTCCTGACTTTC.

This clonotype was recorded many times. The chain recombines TRBV7-2 with TRBJ2-3; D remains unclear. The CDR3 loop spans 11 amino acids. V lost 5 bases to trimming and J lost 4 bases, with 4 bases between them. Germline CDR1 and CDR2: SGHTA and FQGNSA. Written as DNA, the CDR3 is TGTGCCAGCAGCGAGTCAGATACGCAGTATTTT. Amino acid sequence: CASSESDTQYF. Using reference TRBV7-2 and TRBJ2-3 for the parts outside the CDR3, the full variable domain is GAGVSQSPSNKVTEKGKDVELRCDPISGHTALYWYRQSLGQGLEFLIYFQGNSAPDKSGLPSDRFSAERTGGSVSTLTIQRTQQEDSAVYLCASSESDTQYFGPGTRLTVL.

This clonotype was observed many times. The chain couples TRBV14 to TRBJ2-2; no clear D gene. V was pared by 1 base and J by 1 base, with 10 bases between. The CDR3 extends over 16 amino acids. Germline CDR1 and CDR2: SGHDN and FVKESK. This chain's CDR3 is CASSQGSSWNTGELFF. CDR3 in DNA: TGTGCCAGCAGCCAAGGCAGTAGCTGGAACACCGGGGAGCTGTTTTTT.

This clonotype was detected many times. The V and J genes are TRBV5-1 and TRBJ2-5; D might be TRBD1 or TRBD2, each matching 5 bases. Trimming took off 4 bases at V and 5 bases at J, with 15 bases between the two ends. There are 14 residues in the CDR3. Per the germline V gene, CDR1 is SGHRS and CDR2 is YFSETQ. The CDR3 DNA sequence: TGCGCCAGCAGCCGAAGGGGTCCGGGGGAGACCCAGTACTTC. Translating gives CASSRRGPGETQYF.

Worth noting for this clonotype: Sequence at one end of the junction differs from germline and may be a read error. V usage is TRBV12-3 or TRBV12-4 and J usage is TRBJ2-6, with D unclear. The CDR3 is made up of 14 amino acids. The CDR3 here is CASGILSWANVLTF. The CDR3 DNA reads TGTGCCAGCGGAATTCTCTCTTGGGCCAACGTCCTGACTTTC.

This clonotype was counted many times. The V call is TRBV5-1, the J call TRBJ1-1, with D possibly matching TRBD1 (6 bases). Trimming removed 1 base from V and 1 base from J, with 14 bases in between. CDR1 is SGHRS and CDR2 is YFSETQ in the germline V gene. CDR3 length equals 16 residues. CDR3 amino acids: CASSLRGGLTNTEAFF. In nucleotides, the CDR3 is TGCGCCAGCAGCTTGAGGGGGGGGCTGACGAACACTGAAGCTTTCTTT. Full variable domain (outside the CDR3, taken from reference TRBV5-1 and TRBJ1-1): KAGVTQTPRYLIKTRGQQVTLSCSPISGHRSVSWYQQTPGQGLQFLFEYFSETQRNKGNFPGRFSGRQFSNSRSEMNVSTLELGDSALYLCASSLRGGLTNTEAFFGQGTRLTVV.

As concerns this clonotype: A much larger clone differs by one base, so this may be a read error. V is TRBV7-6 and J is TRBJ2-1; D uncertain. The V end lost 5 bases, the J end lost 10 bases, and 12 bases lay between the germline ends. This CDR3 contains 12 residues. From germline, CDR1 is SGHVS and CDR2 FNYEAQ. The CDR3, as DNA: TGTGCCAGCAGCCCTGGGCACTGGGAGCAGTTCTTC. It codes for CASSPGHWEQFF.

V gene TRBV5-6 combines with J gene TRBJ2-7; tentatively, D is TRBD1 (6 bases). Germline V gives CDR1 SGHDT, CDR2 YYEEEE. Trimming removed 9 bases from V and 3 bases from J, with 16 bases in between. The CDR3 has 13 residues. The CDR3 DNA sequence: TGTGCCATCGGCCTCCGGGACAACTACGAGCAGTACTTC. It specifies CAIGLRDNYEQYF.

The sample holds a few counts of this clonotype. The rearrangement joins TRBV7-8 to TRBJ2-1; 7 bases are shared with TRBD1. This CDR3 is 18 amino acids long. The germline V gene encodes CDR1 SGHVS and CDR2 FQNEAQ. V gave up 5 bases and J gave up 1 base; unmatched junction bases: 14. CDR3 coding DNA: TGTGCCAGCAGCCCAAGATCCTACAGGGGTATTTCCTACAATGAGCAGTTCTTC. Translation gives CASSPRSYRGISYNEQFF. Using reference TRBV7-8 and TRBJ2-1 for the parts outside the CDR3, the full variable domain is GAGVSQSPRYKVAKRGQDVALRCDPISGHVSLFWYQQALGQGPEFLTYFQNEAQLDKSGLPSDRFFAERPEGSVSTLKIQRTQQEDSAVYLCASSPRSYRGISYNEQFFGPGTRLTVL.

This clonotype was seen at least ten times. V is TRBV5-5 and J is TRBJ2-5; no firm D call. The CDR3 sequence is 14 residues long. V gave up 7 bases and J gave up 2 bases, with 15 bases separating them. Germline V gene sequence: CDR1 SGHKS, CDR2 YYEKEE (reference sequence). In DNA, the CDR3 is TGTGCCAGCGGCCGTCAACAAATTCAAGAGACCCAGTACTTC. As protein: CASGRQQIQETQYF.

In its sample, this clonotype was seen many times. V gene TRBV11-2 combines with J gene TRBJ2-1, with D perhaps matching TRBD1 (6 bases). Germline V gives CDR1 SGHAT, CDR2 FQNNGV. Trimming took off 8 bases at V and 1 base at J, with 9 bases between the two ends. The CDR3 is made up of 13 amino acids. CDR3 nucleotides: TGTGCCAGCCAGCAGGGGTCCTACAATGAGCAGTTCTTC. As protein: CASQQGSYNEQFF.

This clonotype showed up just a few times. V usage is TRBV5-5 and J usage is TRBJ2-1, with D possibly TRBD2 on 5 matching bases. V lost 2 bases, J lost 9 bases, and 6 bases lay in between. The germline CDR1 and CDR2 sequences are SGHKS and YYEKEE (reference sequence). This CDR3 has 11 amino acids. CDR3 DNA: TGTGCCAGCAGCTTCGGGATTGAGCAGTTCTTC. Amino acid sequence: CASSFGIEQFF.

This clonotype came up a few times. The rearrangement joins TRBV7-8 to TRBJ1-6; TRBD1 aligns across 12 bases. Germline-derived CDR1 and CDR2 are SGHVS and FQNEAQ. After removal of 5 bases from V and 10 bases from J, the junction contained 3 bases not matched to a gene. CDR3 length equals 14 residues. For the CDR3, the DNA is TGTGCCAGCAGCAGGGACAGGGGGCACTCACCCCTCCACTTT. Protein product: CASSRDRGHSPLHF.

This clonotype has a handful of counts. The chain recombines TRBV4-2 with TRBJ1-2; 9 bases are shared with TRBD1. This CDR3 comprises 15 residues. V was pared by 1 base and J by 6 bases, with 6 bases of the junction left unmatched. Germline V lookup: CDR1 LGHNA, CDR2 YNFKEQ. The CDR3 bases are TGTGCCAGCAGCCAAGGAACAGGGGGCTCTCATGGCTACACCTTC. It yields the protein CASSQGTGGSHGYTF.

The chain carries TRBV30 and TRBJ2-1, with 8 bases matching TRBD2. The CDR3 has 17 amino acids. Germline assignment: CDR1 GTSNPN and CDR2 SVGIG (reference sequence). Unmatched junction bases numbered 9, after V lost 0 bases and J lost 2 bases. CDR3 DNA: TGTGCCTGGAGTGTACAGTTTCCCGGGGGGGCCTACAATGAGCAGTTCTTC. Its protein product is CAWSVQFPGGAYNEQFF. Combining the CDR3 with reference TRBV30 and TRBJ2-1 gives the whole variable domain SQTIHQWPATLVQPVGSPLSLECTVEGTSNPNLYWYRQAAGRGLQLLFYSVGIGQISSEVPQNLSASRPQDRQFILSSKKLLLSDSGFYLCAWSVQFPGGAYNEQFFGPGTRLTVL.

This CDR3 reads CASSIIPSSGEETQYF. The CDR3 DNA reads TGCGCCAGCAGTATAATCCCTAGTAGCGGGGAAGAGACCCAGTACTTC. This sequence joins TRBV5-1 and TRBJ2-5, with 8 bases matching TRBD2. This CDR3 is 16 amino acids long. V was clipped by 5 bases and J by 3 bases; unmatched bases: 12. Germline values: CDR1 SGHRS, CDR2 YFSETQ. Full variable domain (rest looked up from reference TRBV5-1 and TRBJ2-5): KAGVTQTPRYLIKTRGQQVTLSCSPISGHRSVSWYQQTPGQGLQFLFEYFSETQRNKGNFPGRFSGRQFSNSRSEMNVSTLELGDSALYLCASSIIPSSGEETQYFGPGTRLLVL.

This clonotype was seen at least ten times. The chain uses TRBV6-8 and TRBJ1-1; D perhaps matches TRBD1 (6 bases). The germline gives CDR1 MNHGY, CDR2 SAAAGT. The CDR3 sequence is 11 residues long. Trimming removed 6 bases from V and 5 bases from J, with 7 bases in between. In DNA, the CDR3 is TGTGCCAGCAGAGGACAGACTGAAGCTTTCTTT. Translating it yields CASRGQTEAFF.

This clonotype has only a few counts. This chain joins TRBV9 and TRBJ1-1; D unresolved. The V and J ends lost 0 bases and 4 bases respectively, with 13 bases between them. CDR1 and CDR2 from the germline V gene are SGDLS and YYNGEE. This CDR3 spans 15 amino acids. CDR3 nucleotides: TGTGCCAGCAGCGTAGTAGAAGGAGGGATCACTGAAGCTTTCTTT. Its protein product is CASSVVEGGITEAFF.

This clonotype was seen repeatedly, ten times or more. CDR3: CASRGLVLYNEQFF. CDR3 nucleotides: TGTGCCAGCAGGGGACTAGTCCTGTACAATGAGCAGTTCTTC. The chain couples TRBV12-3 or TRBV12-4 to TRBJ2-1; 8 bases match TRBD2. V gave up 6 bases and J gave up 4 bases; unmatched junction bases: 5. The CDR3 has 14 amino acids.